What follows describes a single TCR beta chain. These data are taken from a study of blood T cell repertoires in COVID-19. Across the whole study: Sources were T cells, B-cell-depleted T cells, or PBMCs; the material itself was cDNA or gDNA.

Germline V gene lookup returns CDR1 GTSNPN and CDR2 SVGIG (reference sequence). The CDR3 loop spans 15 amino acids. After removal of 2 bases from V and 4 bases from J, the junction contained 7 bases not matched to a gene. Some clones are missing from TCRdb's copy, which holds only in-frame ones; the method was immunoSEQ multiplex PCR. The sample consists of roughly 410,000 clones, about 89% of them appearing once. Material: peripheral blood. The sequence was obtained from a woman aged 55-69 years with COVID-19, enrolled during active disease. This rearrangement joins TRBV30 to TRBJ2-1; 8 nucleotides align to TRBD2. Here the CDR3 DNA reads TGTGCCTGGAGTTTCAGCGGGGGAGCATACAATGAGCAGTTCTTC. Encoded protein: CAWSFSGGAYNEQFF. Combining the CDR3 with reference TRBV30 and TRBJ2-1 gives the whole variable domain SQTIHQWPATLVQPVGSPLSLECTVEGTSNPNLYWYRQAAGRGLQLLFYSVGIGQISSEVPQNLSASRPQDRQFILSSKKLLLSDSGFYLCAWSFSGGAYNEQFFGPGTRLTVL.